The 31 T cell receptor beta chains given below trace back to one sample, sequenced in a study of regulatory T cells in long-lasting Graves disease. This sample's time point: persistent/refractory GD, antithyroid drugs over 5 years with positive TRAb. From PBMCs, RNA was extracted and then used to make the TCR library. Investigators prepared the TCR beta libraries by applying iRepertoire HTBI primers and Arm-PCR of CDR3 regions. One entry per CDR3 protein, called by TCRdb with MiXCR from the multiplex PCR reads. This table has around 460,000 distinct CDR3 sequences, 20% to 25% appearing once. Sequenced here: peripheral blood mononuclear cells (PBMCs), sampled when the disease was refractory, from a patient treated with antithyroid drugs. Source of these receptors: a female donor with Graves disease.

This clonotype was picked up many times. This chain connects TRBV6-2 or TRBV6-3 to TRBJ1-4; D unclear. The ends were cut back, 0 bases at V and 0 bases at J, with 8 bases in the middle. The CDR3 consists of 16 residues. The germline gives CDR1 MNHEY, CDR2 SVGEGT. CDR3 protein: CASSYSGYATNEKLFF. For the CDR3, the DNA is TGTGCCAGCAGTTACTCTGGATATGCAACTAATGAAAAACTGTTTTTT.

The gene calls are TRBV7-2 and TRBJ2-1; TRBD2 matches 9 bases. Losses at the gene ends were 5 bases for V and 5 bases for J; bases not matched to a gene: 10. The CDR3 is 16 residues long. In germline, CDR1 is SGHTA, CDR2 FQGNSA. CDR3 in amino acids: CASSRLAALFDNEQFF. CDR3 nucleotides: TGTGCCAGCAGCCGACTAGCGGCGCTTTTCGACAATGAGCAGTTCTTC.

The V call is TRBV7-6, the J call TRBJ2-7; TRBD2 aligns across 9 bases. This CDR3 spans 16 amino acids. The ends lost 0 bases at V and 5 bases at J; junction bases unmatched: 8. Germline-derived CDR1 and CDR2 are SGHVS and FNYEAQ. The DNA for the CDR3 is TGTGCCAGCAGCTTAGCGCGAGGCGGGGGGGCCCACGAGCAGTACTTC. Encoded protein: CASSLARGGGAHEQYF. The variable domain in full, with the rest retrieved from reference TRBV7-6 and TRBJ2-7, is GAGVSQSPRYKVTKRGQDVALRCDPISGHVSLYWYRQALGQGPEFLTYFNYEAQQDKSGLPNDRFSAERPEGSISTLTIQRTEQRDSAMYRCASSLARGGGAHEQYFGPGTRLTVT.

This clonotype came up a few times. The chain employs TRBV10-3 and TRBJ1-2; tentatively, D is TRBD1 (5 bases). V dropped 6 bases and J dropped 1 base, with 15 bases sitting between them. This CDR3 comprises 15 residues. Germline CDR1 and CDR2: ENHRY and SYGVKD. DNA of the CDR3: TGTGCCATCAGAGACCGGGACGGAGTTAACTATGGCTACACCTTC. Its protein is CAIRDRDGVNYGYTF.

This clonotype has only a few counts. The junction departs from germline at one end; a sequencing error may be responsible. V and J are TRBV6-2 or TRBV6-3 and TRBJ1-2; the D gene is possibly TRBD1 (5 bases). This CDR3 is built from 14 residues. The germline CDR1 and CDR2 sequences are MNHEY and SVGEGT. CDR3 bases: TGTGCCAGCAGTTACTCGGGGGGGACCTATAGCTACACCTTC. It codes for CASSYSGGTYSYTF.

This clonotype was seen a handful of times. CDR3 bases: TGTGCCAGCAGGGAGACAGGCCGGCGGGAGACCCAGTACTTC. This sequence encodes CASRETGRRETQYF. The chain joins TRBV28 to TRBJ2-5; tentatively, D is TRBD1 (6 bases). The CDR3 is 14 residues long. The V and J ends lost 6 bases and 5 bases respectively, with 16 bases between them. Germline V gene lookup returns CDR1 MDHEN and CDR2 SYDVKM.

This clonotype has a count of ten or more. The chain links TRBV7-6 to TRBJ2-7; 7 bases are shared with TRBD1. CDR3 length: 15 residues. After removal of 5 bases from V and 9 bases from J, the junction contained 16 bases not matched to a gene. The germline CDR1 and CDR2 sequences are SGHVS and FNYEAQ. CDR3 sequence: CASSPSPGTDGGQYF. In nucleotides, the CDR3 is TGTGCCAGCAGCCCCTCTCCCGGGACAGACGGCGGGCAGTACTTC.

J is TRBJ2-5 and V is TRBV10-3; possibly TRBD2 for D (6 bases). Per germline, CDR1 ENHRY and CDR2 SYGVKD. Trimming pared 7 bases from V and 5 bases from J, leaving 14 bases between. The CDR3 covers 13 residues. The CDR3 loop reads CAIKEGSTETQYF. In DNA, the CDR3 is TGTGCCATCAAGGAGGGTAGCACGGAGACCCAGTACTTC.

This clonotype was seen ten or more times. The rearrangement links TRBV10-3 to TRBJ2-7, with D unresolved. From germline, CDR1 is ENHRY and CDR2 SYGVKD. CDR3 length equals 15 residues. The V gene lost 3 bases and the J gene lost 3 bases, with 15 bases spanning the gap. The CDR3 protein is CAISDSRVGNYEQYF. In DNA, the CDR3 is TGTGCCATCAGTGATTCCCGGGTTGGGAACTACGAGCAGTACTTC.

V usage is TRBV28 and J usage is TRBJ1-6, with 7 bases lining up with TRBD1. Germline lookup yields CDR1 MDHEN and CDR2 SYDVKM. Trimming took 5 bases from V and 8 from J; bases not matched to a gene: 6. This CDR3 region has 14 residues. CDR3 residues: CASSLPGTDSPLHF. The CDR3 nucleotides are TGTGCCAGCAGTCTGCCCGGGACAGATTCACCCCTCCACTTT.

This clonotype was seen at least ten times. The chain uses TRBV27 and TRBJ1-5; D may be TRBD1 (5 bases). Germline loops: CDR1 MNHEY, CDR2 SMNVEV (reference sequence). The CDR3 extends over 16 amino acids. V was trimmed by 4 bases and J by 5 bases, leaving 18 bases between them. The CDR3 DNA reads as TGTGCCAGCAGTTCGGCGACGCGGGACGGTGATCAGCCCCAGCATTTT. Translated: CASSSATRDGDQPQHF.

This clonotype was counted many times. This chain's CDR3 is CASSMNGPQSSQPQHF. The DNA for the CDR3 is TGCGCCAGCAGCATGAACGGACCCCAATCGTCTCAGCCCCAGCATTTT. The chain combines TRBV5-1 with TRBJ1-5; D gene ambiguous. Germline V gene lookup returns CDR1 SGHRS and CDR2 YFSETQ. V lost 4 bases and J lost 6, with 20 bases in between. CDR3 length equals 16 residues. Full variable domain (rest looked up from reference TRBV5-1 and TRBJ1-5): KAGVTQTPRYLIKTRGQQVTLSCSPISGHRSVSWYQQTPGQGLQFLFEYFSETQRNKGNFPGRFSGRQFSNSRSEMNVSTLELGDSALYLCASSMNGPQSSQPQHFGDGTRLSIL.

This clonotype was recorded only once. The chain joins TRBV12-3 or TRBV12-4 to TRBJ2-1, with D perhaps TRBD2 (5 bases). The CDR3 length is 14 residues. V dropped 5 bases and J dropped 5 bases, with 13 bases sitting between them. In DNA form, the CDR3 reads TGTGCCAGCAGTCGGGAAGACCCCCACAATGAGCAGTTCTTC. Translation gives CASSREDPHNEQFF.

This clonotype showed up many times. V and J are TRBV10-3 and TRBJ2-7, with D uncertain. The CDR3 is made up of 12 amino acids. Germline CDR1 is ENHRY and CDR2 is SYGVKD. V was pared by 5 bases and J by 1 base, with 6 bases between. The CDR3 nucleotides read TGTGCCATCAGTTCGGCGTCCTACGAGCAGTACTTC. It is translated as CAISSASYEQYF.

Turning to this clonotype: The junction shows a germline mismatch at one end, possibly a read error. CDR3 DNA: TGTGCCAGCAGCTTCAGACAGGGGAATTACAATGAGCAGCTCTTC. Translating gives CASSFRQGNYNEQLF. The chain carries TRBV11-2 and TRBJ2-1; 8 bases line up with TRBD1. Germline CDR1 reads SGHAT; CDR2 reads FQNNGV. The CDR3 consists of 15 residues.

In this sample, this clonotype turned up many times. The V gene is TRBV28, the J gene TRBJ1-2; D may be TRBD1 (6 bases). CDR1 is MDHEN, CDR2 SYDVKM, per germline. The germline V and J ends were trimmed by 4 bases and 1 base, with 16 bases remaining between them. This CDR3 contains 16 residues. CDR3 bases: TGTGCCAGCAGTTATGTGGAGGGGGGGATTAACTATGGCTACACCTTC. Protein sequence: CASSYVEGGINYGYTF.

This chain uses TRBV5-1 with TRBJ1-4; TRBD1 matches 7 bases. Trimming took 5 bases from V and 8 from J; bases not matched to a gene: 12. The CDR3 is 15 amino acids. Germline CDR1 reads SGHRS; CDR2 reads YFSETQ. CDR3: CASSTTGTEGEKLFF. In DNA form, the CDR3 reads TGCGCCAGCAGTACCACCGGGACAGAAGGCGAAAAACTGTTTTTT.

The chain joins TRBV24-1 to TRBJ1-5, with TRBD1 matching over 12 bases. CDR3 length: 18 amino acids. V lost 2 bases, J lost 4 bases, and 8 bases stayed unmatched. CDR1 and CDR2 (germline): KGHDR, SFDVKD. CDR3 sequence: CATSDSGQGAARNQPQHF. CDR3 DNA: TGTGCCACCAGTGATTCGGGACAGGGGGCAGCCCGTAATCAGCCCCAGCATTTT.

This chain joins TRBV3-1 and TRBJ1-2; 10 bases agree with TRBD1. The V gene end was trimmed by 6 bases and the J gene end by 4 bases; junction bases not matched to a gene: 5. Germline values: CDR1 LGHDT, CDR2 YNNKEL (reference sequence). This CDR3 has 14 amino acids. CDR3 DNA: TGTGCCAGCAGGGGGACAGGGGAGATCTATGGCTACACCTTC. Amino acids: CASRGTGEIYGYTF.

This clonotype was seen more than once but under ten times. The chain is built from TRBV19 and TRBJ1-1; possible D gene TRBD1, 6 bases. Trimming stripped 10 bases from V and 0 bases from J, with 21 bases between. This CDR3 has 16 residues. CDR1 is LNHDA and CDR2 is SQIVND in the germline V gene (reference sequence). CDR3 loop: CATTGKGMGVNTEAFF. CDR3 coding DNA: TGTGCCACCACAGGGAAGGGCATGGGAGTGAACACTGAAGCTTTCTTT.

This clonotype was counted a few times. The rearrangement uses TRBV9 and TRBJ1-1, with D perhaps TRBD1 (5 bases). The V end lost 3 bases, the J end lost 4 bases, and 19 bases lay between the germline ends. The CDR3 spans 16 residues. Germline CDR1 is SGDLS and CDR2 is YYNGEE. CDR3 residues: CASSADSAGDGTEAFF. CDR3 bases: TGTGCCAGCAGCGCCGATTCCGCGGGGGATGGCACTGAAGCTTTCTTT.

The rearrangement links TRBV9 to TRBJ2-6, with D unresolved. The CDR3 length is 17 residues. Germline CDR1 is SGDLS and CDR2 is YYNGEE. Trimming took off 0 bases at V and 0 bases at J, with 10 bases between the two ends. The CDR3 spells CASSVEAASSGANVLTF. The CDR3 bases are TGTGCCAGCAGCGTAGAGGCAGCCAGCTCTGGGGCCAACGTCCTGACTTTC.

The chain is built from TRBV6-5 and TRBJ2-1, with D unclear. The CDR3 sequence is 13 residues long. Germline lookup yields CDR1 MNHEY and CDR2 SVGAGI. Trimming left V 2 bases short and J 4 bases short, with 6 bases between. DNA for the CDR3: TGTGCCAGCAGTTACGGTCGGTACAATGAGCAGTTCTTC. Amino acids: CASSYGRYNEQFF.

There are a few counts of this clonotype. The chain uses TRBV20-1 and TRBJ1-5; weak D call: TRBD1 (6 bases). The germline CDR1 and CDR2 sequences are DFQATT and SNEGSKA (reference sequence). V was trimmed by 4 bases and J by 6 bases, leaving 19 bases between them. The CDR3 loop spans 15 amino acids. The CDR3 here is CSATSGTLGGQPQHF. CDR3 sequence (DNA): TGCAGTGCTACCTCGGGGACACTGGGGGGTCAGCCCCAGCATTTT.

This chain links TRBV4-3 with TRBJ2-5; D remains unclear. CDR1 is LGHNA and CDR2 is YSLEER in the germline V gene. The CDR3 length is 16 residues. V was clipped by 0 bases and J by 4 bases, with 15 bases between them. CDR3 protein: CASSQDVSTVAETQYF. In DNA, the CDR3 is TGCGCCAGCAGCCAAGACGTTAGCACGGTCGCAGAGACCCAGTACTTC.

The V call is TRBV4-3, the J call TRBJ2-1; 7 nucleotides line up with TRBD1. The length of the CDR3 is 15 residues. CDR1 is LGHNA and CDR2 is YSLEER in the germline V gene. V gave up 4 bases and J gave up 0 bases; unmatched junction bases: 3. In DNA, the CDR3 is TGCGCCAGCAGCCGAGACAGGGTCTCCTACAATGAGCAGTTCTTC. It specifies CASSRDRVSYNEQFF.

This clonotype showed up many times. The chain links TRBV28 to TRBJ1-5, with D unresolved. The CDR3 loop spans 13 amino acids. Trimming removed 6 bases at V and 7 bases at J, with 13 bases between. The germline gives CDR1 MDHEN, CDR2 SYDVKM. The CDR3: CASSLTRSQPQHF. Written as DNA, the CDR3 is TGTGCCAGCAGCCTAACTCGCTCCCAGCCCCAGCATTTT.

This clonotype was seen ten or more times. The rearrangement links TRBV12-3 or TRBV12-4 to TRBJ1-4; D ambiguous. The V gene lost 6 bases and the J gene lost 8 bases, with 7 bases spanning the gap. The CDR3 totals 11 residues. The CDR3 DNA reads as TGTGCCAGCAGCACAGAGGAAAAACTGTTTTTT. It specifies CASSTEEKLFF.

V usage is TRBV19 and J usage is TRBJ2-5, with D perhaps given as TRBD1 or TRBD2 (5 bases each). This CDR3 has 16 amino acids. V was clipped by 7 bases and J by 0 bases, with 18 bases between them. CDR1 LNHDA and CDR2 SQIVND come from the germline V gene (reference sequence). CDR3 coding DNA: TGTGCCAGTAAAGTAAACGGGGCAGCGGACCAAGAGACCCAGTACTTC. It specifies CASKVNGAADQETQYF.

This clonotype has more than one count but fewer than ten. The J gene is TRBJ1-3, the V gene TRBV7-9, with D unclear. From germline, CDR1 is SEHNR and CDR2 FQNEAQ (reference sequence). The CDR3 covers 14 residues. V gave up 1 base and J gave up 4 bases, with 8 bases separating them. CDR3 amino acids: CASSLVGRGNTIYF. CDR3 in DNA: TGTGCCAGCAGCTTAGTTGGCAGGGGAAACACCATATATTTT.

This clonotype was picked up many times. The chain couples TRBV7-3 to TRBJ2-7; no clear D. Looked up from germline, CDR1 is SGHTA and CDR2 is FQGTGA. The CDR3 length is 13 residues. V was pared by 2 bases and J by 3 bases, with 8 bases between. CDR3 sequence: CASSLRAGYEQYF. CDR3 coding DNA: TGTGCCAGCAGCTTACGCGCAGGCTACGAGCAGTACTTC.